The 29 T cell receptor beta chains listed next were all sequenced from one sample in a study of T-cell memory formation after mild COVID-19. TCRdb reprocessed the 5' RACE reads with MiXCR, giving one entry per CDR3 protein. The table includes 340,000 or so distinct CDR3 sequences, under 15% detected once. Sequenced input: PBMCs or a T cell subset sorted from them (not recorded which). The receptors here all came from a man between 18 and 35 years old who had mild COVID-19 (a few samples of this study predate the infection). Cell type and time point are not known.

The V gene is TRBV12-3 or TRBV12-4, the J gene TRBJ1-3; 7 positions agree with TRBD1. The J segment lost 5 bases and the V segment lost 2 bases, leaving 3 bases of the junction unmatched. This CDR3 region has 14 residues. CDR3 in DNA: TGTGCCAGCAGTTTAAGGGGACAGAGAAACACCATATATTTT. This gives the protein CASSLRGQRNTIYF.

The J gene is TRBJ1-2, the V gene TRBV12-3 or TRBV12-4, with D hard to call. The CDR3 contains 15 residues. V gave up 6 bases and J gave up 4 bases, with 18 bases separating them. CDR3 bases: TGTGCCAGCAGCCCCGGACCCGGACTGGTCTATGGCTACACCTTC. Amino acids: CASSPGPGLVYGYTF.

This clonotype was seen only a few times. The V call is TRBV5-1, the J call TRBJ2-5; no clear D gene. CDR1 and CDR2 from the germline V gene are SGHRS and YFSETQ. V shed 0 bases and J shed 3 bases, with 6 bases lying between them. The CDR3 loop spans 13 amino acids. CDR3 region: CASSLVPKETQYF. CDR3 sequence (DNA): TGCGCCAGCAGCTTGGTACCTAAAGAGACCCAGTACTTC.

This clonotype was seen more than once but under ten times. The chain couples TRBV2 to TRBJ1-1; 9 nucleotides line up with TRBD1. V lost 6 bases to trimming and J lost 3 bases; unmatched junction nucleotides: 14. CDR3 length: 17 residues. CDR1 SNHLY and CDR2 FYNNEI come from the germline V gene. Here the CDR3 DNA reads TGTGCCAGCAGGCCATACGGGACAGGGTTTCCCCACACTGAAGCTTTCTTT. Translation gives CASRPYGTGFPHTEAFF.

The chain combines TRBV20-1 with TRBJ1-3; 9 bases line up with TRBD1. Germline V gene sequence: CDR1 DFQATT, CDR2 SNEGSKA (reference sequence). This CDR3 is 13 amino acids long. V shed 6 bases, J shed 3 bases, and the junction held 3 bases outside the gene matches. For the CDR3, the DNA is TGCAGTGCCAGGGGACAGGGTGGAAACACCATATATTTT. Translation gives CSARGQGGNTIYF.

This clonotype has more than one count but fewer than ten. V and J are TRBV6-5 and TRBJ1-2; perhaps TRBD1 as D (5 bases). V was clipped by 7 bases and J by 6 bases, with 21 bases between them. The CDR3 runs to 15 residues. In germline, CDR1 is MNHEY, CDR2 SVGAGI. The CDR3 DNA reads TGTGCCAGCACTCCAGTACCCCGCGGGGGAGATGGCTACACCTTC. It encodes CASTPVPRGGDGYTF.

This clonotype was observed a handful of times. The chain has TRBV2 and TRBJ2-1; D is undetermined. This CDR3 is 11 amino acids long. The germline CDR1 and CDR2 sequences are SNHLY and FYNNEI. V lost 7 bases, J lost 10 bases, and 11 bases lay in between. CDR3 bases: TGTGCCAGCACTCCCCGCAGGGAGCAGTTCTTC. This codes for CASTPRREQFF.

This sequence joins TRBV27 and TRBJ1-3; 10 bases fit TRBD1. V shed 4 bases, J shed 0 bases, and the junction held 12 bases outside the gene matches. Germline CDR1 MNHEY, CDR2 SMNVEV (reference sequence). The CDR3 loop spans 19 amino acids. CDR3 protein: CASSSPGQGLHLSGNTIYF. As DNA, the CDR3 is TGTGCCAGCAGTTCTCCGGGACAGGGGCTCCATCTCTCTGGAAACACCATATATTTT.

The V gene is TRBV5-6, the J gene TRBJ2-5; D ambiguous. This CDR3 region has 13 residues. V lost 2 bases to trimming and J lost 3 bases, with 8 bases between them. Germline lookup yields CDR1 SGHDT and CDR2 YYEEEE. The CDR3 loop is CASSFPYEETQYF. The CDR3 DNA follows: TGTGCCAGCAGCTTTCCCTACGAAGAGACCCAGTACTTC. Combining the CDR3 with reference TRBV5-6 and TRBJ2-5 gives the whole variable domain DAGVTQSPTHLIKTRGQQVTLRCSPKSGHDTVSWYQQALGQGPQFIFQYYEEEERQRGNFPDRFSGHQFPNYSSELNVNALLLGDSALYLCASSFPYEETQYFGPGTRLLVL.

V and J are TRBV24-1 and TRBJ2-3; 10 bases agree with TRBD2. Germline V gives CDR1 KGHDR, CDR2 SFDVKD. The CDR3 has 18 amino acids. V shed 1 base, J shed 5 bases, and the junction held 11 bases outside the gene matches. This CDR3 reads CATSDLKVAGGRGDTQYF. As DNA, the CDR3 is TGTGCCACCAGTGATTTAAAGGTAGCGGGGGGCCGGGGAGATACGCAGTATTTT.

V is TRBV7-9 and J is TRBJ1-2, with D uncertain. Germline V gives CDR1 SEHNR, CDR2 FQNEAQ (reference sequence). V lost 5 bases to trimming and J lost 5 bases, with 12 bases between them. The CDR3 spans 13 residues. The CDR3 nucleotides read TGTGCCAGCAGCCGCGAACTCGCGTATGGCTACACCTTC. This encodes CASSRELAYGYTF.

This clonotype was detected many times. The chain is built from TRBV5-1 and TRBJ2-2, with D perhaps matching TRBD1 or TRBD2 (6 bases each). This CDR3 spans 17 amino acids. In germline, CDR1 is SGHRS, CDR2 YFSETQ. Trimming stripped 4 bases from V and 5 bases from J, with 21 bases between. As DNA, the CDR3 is TGCGCCAGCAGCCCGCTGAGTGGGGGGCCTGAGACCGGGGAGCTGTTTTTT. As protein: CASSPLSGGPETGELFF.

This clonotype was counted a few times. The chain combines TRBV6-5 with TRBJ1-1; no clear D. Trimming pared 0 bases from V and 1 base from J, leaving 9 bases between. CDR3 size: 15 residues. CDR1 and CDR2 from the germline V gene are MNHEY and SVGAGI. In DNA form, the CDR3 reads TGTGCCAGCAGTTACTCCCCGGGTTCGAACACTGAAGCTTTCTTT. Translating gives CASSYSPGSNTEAFF.

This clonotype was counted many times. CDR3 protein: CASSQDFISTEAFF. The DNA for the CDR3 is TGTGCCAGCAGCCAAGATTTTATCAGCACTGAAGCTTTCTTT. J is TRBJ1-1 and V is TRBV4-2; no reliable D call. The length of the CDR3 is 14 residues. V was trimmed by 0 bases and J by 4 bases, leaving 9 bases between them. CDR1 LGHNA and CDR2 YNFKEQ come from the germline V gene.

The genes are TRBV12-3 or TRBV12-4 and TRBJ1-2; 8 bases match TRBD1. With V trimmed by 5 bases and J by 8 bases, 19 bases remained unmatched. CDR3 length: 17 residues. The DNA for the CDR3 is TGTGCCAGCAGTCCACGCCCGGGTAGTCAGGGGGCCGGGGGCTACACCTTC. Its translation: CASSPRPGSQGAGGYTF.

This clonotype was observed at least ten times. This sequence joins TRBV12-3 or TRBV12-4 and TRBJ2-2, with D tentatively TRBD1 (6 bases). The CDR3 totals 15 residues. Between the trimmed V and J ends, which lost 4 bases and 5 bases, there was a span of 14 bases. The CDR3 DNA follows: TGTGCCAGCAGTTACCACAAACAGGGAACCGGGGAGCTGTTTTTT. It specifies CASSYHKQGTGELFF.

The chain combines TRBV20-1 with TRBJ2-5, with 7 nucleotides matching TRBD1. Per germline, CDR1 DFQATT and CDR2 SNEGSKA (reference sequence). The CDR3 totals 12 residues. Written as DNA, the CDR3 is TGCTCTGGTCAAGACAGGGACGGTACCCAGTACTTC. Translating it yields CSGQDRDGTQYF.

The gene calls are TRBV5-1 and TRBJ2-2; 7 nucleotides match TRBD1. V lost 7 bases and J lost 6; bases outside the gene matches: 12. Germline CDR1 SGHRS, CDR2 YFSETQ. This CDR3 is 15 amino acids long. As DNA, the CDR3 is TGCGCCAGCGGGGACGGGACAGTGACGGCCGGGGAGCTGTTTTTT. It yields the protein CASGDGTVTAGELFF. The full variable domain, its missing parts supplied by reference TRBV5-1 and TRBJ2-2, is KAGVTQTPRYLIKTRGQQVTLSCSPISGHRSVSWYQQTPGQGLQFLFEYFSETQRNKGNFPGRFSGRQFSNSRSEMNVSTLELGDSALYLCASGDGTVTAGELFFGEGSRLTVL.

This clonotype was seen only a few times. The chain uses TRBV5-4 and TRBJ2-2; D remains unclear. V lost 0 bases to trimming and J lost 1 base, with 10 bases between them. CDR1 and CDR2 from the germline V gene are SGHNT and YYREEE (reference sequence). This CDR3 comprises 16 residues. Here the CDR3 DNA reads TGTGCCAGCAGCTTGGCCTCACTCGTGAACACCGGGGAGCTGTTTTTT. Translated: CASSLASLVNTGELFF.

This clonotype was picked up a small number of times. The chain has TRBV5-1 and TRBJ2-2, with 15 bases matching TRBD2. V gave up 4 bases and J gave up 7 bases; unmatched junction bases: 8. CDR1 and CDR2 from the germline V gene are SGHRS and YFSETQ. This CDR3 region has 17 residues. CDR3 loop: CASSHGLAGGLDGELFF. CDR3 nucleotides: TGCGCCAGCAGCCACGGACTAGCGGGGGGGCTGGACGGGGAGCTGTTTTTT.

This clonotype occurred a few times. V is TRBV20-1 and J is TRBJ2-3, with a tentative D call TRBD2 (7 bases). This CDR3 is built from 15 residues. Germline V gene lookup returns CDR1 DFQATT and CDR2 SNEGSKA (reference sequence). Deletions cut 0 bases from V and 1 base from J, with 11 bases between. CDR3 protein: CSARDGEGGTDTQYF. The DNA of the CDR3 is TGCAGTGCTAGAGATGGGGAGGGGGGCACAGATACGCAGTATTTT.

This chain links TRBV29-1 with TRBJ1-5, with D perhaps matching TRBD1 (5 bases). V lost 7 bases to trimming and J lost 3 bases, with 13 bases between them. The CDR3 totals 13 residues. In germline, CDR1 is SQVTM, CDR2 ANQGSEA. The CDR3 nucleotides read TGCAGCGCAGCGGGGGGATACAATCAGCCCCAGCATTTT. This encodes CSAAGGYNQPQHF.

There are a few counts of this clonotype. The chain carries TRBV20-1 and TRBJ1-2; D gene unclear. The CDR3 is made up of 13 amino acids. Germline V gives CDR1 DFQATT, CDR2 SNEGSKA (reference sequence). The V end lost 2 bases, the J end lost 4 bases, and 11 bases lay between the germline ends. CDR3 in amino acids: CSARRPTFYGYTF. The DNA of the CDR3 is TGCAGTGCTAGAAGGCCTACTTTCTATGGCTACACCTTC.

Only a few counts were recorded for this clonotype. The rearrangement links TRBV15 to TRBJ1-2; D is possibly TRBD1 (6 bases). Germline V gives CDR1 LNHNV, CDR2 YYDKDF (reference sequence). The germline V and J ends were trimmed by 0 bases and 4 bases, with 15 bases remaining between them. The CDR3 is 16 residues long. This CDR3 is CATSRDRGETGYGYTF. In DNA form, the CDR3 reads TGTGCCACCAGCAGAGATAGGGGGGAAACAGGCTATGGCTACACCTTC.

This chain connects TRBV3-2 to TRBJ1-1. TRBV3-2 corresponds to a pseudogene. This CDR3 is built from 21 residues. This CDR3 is CASSLPKGGVRAKLGNTEAFF. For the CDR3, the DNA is TGTGCCAGCAGCCTCCCAAAGGGCGGCGTAAGGGCCAAGTTGGGGAACACTGAAGCTTTCTTT.

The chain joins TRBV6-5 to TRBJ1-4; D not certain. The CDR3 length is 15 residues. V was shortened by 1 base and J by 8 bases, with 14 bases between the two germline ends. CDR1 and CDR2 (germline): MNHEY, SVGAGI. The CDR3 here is CASSYFGPRGEKLFF. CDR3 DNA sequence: TGTGCCAGCAGTTACTTTGGGCCCCGAGGGGAAAAACTGTTTTTT.

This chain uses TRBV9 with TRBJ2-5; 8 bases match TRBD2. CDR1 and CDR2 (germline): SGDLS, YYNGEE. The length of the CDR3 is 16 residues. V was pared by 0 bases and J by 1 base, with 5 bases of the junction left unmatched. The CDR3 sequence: CASSVEAGGFQETQYF. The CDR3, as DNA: TGTGCCAGCAGCGTAGAGGCGGGGGGCTTCCAAGAGACCCAGTACTTC.

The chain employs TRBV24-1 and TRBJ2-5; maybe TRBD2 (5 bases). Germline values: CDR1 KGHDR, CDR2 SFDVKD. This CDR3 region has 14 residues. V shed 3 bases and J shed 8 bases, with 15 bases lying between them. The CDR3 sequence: CATSDGPLGGTQYF. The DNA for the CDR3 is TGTGCCACCAGTGATGGACCCCTAGGAGGTACCCAGTACTTC.

As DNA, the CDR3 is TGTGCCAGCAGCCCGCGCTGGCTAGCGGGGGGCCCACGCTCCAGTACGCAGTATTTT. Encoded protein: CASSPRWLAGGPRSSTQYF. The J gene is TRBJ2-3, the V gene TRBV5-4; TRBD2 aligns across 11 bases. V shed 4 bases and J 8 bases; nucleotides not matched to a gene: 21. The CDR3 runs to 19 residues. CDR1 and CDR2 (germline): SGHNT, YYREEE (reference sequence).